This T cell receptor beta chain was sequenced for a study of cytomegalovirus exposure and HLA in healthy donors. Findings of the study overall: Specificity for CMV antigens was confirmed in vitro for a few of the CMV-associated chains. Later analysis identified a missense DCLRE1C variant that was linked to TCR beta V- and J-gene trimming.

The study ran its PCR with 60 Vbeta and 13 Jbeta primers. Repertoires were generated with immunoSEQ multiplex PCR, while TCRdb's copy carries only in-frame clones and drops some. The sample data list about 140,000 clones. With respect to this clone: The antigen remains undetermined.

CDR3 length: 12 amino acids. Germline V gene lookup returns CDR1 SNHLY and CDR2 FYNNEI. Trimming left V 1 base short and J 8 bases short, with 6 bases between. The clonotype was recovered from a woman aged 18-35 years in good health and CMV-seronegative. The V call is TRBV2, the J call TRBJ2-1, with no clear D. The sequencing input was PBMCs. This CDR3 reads CASSEGVYEQFF. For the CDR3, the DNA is TGTGCCAGCAGTGAAGGCGTCTATGAGCAGTTCTTC.